This TCR beta chain stems from a study of spatial heterogeneity in lung cancer. Study information: Bulk RNA-seq from matched material yielded a T cell module score that correlated strongly with TCR transcript counts in tumor regions. Averaged across combinations, each unique TCR and UMI pairing appeared more than ten times in raw reads, which were uncorrected. Study-level results: The study found that expanded intratumoral alpha and beta TCR counts tracked tumor mutation counts.

Noted time point: sample taken at primary tumor resection. Whole RNA from tumor, nontumor lung or frozen PBMC was sequenced unsorted. This clonotype was recorded at least ten times. Its target is unknown. TCR cDNA molecules were tagged individually, and each one carried a unique molecular identifier. TCRdb used MiXCR to reprocess the 5' RACE reads, holding one entry per CDR3 protein. Of around 26,000 distinct CDR3 sequences in the sample, approximately 9% were seen once. V dropped 4 bases and J dropped 6 bases, with 7 bases sitting between them. The CDR3 length is 11 residues. Per the germline V gene, CDR1 is KGHSH and CDR2 is LQKENI.

The source material was lung tumor tissue, sampled at surgery. The chain carries TRBV18 and TRBJ2-7; D is possibly TRBD1 (5 bases). This clonotype was obtained from a male donor with early-stage non-small cell lung cancer. The DNA for the CDR3 is TGTGCCAGCTCACAGGGGCCCGAGCAGTACTTC. This codes for CASSQGPEQYF.